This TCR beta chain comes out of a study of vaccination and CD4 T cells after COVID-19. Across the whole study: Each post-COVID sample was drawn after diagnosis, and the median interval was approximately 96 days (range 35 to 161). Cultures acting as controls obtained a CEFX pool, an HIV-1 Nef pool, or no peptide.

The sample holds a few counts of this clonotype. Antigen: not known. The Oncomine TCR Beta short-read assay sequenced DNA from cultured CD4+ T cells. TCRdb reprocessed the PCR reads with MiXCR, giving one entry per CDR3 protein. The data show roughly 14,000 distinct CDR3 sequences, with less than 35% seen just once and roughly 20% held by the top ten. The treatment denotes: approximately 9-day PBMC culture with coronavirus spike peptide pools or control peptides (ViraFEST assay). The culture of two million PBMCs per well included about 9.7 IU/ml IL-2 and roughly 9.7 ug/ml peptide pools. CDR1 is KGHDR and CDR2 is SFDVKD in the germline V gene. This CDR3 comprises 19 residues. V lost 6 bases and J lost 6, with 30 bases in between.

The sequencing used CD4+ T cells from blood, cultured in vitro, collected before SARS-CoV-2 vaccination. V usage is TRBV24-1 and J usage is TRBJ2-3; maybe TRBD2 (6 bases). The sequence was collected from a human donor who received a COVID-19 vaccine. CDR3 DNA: TGTGCCACCAGTATTTGGAAGGAGGGATCGGGTACCCCAGGGGATACGCAGTATTTT. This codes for CATSIWKEGSGTPGDTQYF.